This T cell receptor beta chain was recovered during a study of sequential checkpoint blockade in melanoma (dated by TCRdb to about 2019). The study in broad terms: Using 1:1 randomization, the trial assigned patients either to first-line nivolumab followed by ipilimumab (arm A) or to ipilimumab followed by nivolumab (arm B). Both trial sequences were followed by maintenance nivolumab. Study-level results and caveats: The model for predicting response that combines TCR metrics with mutation burden needs to be validated in larger, independent patient cohorts.

The immunoSEQ Assay was used to immunosequence TCRbeta CDR3 regions from genomic DNA. Genomic DNA was amplified by bias-controlled multiplex PCR before high-throughput sequencing. In the paper's pipeline: To quantify the absolute abundance of each unique TCRbeta CDR3 region, the sequences were collapsed and filtered. Clonality was defined as 1 minus Pielou's evenness and was calculated using productive rearrangements only. A previously published method was used to identify clones whose frequencies were significantly greater in on-treatment samples than in baseline samples. TCRdb holds this immuneACCESS table with in-frame rearrangements only. Some clones are missing; in checked studies, unresolved V genes explain under half, and the rest has no known cause. Clonal size and the V and J genes are those of that table, whereas D and trimming came from the DNA. This sample has about 8,400 clones in its table, and about nine tenths of those were observed once. The biggest ten clones account for roughly 15% of the sample.

Germline trimming: 3 bases from V, 6 bases from J; junction bases outside gene matches: 4. The germline V gene gives CDR1 as SGHVS and CDR2 as FNYEAQ. The CDR3, from cysteine to phenylalanine, totals 16 residues. CDR3 DNA is the only sequence kept; it has 48 bases, read in frame from the first base. Of note for this clone: This clone's antigen is unknown. No base quality values were provided; no much bigger clone lies one nucleotide off.

Interpreted using the paper, the treatment or condition label stands for: randomized to nivolumab then ipilimumab (arm A) or the reverse (arm B). Prior DNA-damaging chemotherapy had not been received by any trial patient. On a FACS Aria II flow cytometer, live CD3+CD8+ cells that were negative for CD19 and CD56 were sorted from thawed PBMCs. Samples came from patients with melanoma in CheckMate 064, a randomized, open-label phase II trial of sequential checkpoint blockade. Leukapheresis was used to collect peripheral blood mononuclear cells, which were then purified with Ficoll-Paque and frozen in human serum with around 10% DMSO. Immediately after sorting, the purity of the sorted blood CD3+CD8+ cells was confirmed to be >95%, and DNA was then extracted.

The chain was built from TRBV7-6 and TRBJ2-1, with 14 bases aligning to TRBD2. The clonotype comes from a human donor with melanoma. Specimen: CD8+ T cells sorted from blood (inferred from file names), collected from a patient given nivolumab and ipilimumab in sequence. The nucleotide sequence reads TGTGCCAGCAGCTTGGCCGGGACTAGCGGGAGCAATGAGCAGTTCTTC. Its protein reads: CASSLAGTSGSNEQFF.